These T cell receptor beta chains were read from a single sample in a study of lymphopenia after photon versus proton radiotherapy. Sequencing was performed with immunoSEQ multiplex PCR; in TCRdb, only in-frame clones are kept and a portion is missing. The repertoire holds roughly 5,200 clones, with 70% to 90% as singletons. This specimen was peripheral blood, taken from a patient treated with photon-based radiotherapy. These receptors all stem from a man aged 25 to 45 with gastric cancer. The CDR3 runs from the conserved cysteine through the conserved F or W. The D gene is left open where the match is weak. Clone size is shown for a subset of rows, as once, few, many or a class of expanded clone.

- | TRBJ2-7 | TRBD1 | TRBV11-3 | TGTGCCAGCAGCTTAGAAGGTCAGGGGGACTCCTACGAGCAGTACTTC | CASSLEGQGDSYEQYF
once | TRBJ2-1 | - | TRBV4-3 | TGCGCCAGCAGCCATCTAGGAGATCGAAACAATGAGCAGTTCTTC | CASSHLGDRNNEQFF
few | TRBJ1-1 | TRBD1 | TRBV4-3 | TGCGCCAGCAGCCAGAACACAGGGGAGGGTGAAGCTTTCTTT | CASSQNTGEGEAFF
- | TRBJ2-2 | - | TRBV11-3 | TGTGCCAGCAGCCCGGGGGCGGGACTTTCGAACACCGGGGAGCTGTTTTTT | CASSPGAGLSNTGELFF
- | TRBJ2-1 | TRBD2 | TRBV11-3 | TGTGCCAGCAGCGGGGGACTAGCGAGTTCCTACAATGAGCAGTTCTTC | CASSGGLASSYNEQFF
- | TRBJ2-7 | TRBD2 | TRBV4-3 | TGCGCCAGCAGCCTTGACGGTAGCGGGAGGTACGAGCAGTACTTC | CASSLDGSGRYEQYF
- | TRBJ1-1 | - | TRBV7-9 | TGTGCCAGCAGCCACCAGTTCGGGGGGAACACTGAAGCTTTCTTT | CASSHQFGGNTEAFF
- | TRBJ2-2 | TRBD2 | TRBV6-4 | TGTGCCAGCAGTCGGACTAGCGAGGCCGGGGAGCTGTTTTTT | CASSRTSEAGELFF
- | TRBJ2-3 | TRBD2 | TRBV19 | TGTGCCAGTAGGAGCGGGGGCGGGGGGAATACGCAGTATTTT | CASRSGGGGNTQYF
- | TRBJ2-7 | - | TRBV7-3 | TGTGCCAGCAGCTCCGACAGGTCCCCCTACGAGCAGTACTTC | CASSSDRSPYEQYF
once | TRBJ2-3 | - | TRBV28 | TGTGCCAGCAGTTTAAGGAGTCGGACAGATACGCAGTATTTT | CASSLRSRTDTQYF
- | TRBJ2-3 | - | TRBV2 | TGTGCCAGCAGTCGATCGACAGATACGCAGTATTTT | CASSRSTDTQYF
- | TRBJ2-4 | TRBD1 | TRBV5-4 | TGTGCCAGCACCCATTCCACAGGGGAACGTTTAGCCAAAAACATTCAGTACTTC | CASTHSTGERLAKNIQYF
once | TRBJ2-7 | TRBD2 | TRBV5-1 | TGCGCCAGCAGCTTGAAGGGACTAGCGGGTTACGAGCAGTACTTC | CASSLKGLAGYEQYF
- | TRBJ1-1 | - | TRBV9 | TGTGCCAGCAGGGGGGTTAGTTCGACTGAAGCTTTCTTT | CASRGVSSTEAFF
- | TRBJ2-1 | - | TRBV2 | TGTGCCAGCAGTGAAGAGGATGAATCGGAGCAGTTCTTC | CASSEEDESEQFF
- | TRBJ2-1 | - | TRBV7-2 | TGTGCCAGCAGCGACACTTTCTACAATGAGCAGTTCTTC | CASSDTFYNEQFF
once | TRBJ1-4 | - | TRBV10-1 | TGCGCCAGCCCTAGGAGGGGCCTTAATGAAAAACTGTTTTTT | CASPRRGLNEKLFF
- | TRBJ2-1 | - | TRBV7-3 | TGTGCCAGCAGCCCTGGACCCTGGGAAAGGGTGAATGAGCAGTTCTTC | CASSPGPWERVNEQFF
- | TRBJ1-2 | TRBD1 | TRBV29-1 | TGCAGCGTTGCCCGGGACAGCGGACTTTATGGCTACACCTTC | CSVARDSGLYGYTF
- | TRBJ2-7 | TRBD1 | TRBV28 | TGTGCCAGCAGTTTAGGAGGACAGGGAGGCGAGCAGTACTTC | CASSLGGQGGEQYF
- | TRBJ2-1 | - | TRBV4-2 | TGTGCCAGCAGCCAAGAGTATGAGGGGGAGCAGTTCTTC | CASSQEYEGEQFF
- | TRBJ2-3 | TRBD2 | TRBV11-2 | TGTGCCAGCAGTGCCGGGACTAGCGGGGGGGCCTCAGATACGCAGTATTTT | CASSAGTSGGASDTQYF
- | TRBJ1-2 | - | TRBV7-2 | TGTGCCAGCAGCAACGATGGACAGTTGGGCTACACCTTC | CASSNDGQLGYTF
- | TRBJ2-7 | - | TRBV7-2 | TGTGCCAGCAGCGTCGGCTCAGGGGATTTCTACGAGCAGTACTTC | CASSVGSGDFYEQYF
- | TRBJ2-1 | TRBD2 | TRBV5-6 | TGTGCCAGCAGCTTGATTGTAGGCGGGGGGGCCTTCAATGAGCAGTTCTTC | CASSLIVGGGAFNEQFF
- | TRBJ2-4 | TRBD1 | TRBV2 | TGTGCCAGCAGGAGGGGACAGGTCGGGGCCAAAAACATTCAGTACTTC | CASRRGQVGAKNIQYF
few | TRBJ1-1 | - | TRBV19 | TGTGCCAGTAGTATATTTGGGGTTCCTGAAGCTTTCTTT | CASSIFGVPEAFF
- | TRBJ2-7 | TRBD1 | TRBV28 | TGTGCCAGCAGACCCCCCTCGGACAGGGCAACCTACGAGCAGTACTTC | CASRPPSDRATYEQYF
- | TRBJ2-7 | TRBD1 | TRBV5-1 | TGCGCCAGCAGCTACGCCGGGACAGGGGACGAGCAGTACTTC | CASSYAGTGDEQYF
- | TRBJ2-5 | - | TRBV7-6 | TGTGCCAGCAGCTTAGCTTGGGTGGGAAGCGGGACCCAGTACTTC | CASSLAWVGSGTQYF
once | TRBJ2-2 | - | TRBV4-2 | TGTGCCAGCAGCCAAGAGCCGCACACCGGGGAGCTGTTTTTT | CASSQEPHTGELFF
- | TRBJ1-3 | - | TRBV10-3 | TGTGCCATCAGTGATCTCGGGCAGGGCCTCTGGAGAAACACCATATATTTT | CAISDLGQGLWRNTIYF
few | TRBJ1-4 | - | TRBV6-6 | TGTGCCTCCGGCCGCCCGGAAGGGTCTGAAAAACTGTTTTTT | CASGRPEGSEKLFF
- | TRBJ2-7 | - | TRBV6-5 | TGTGCCAGCAGTTACTCCGGCAGGGTGAACGAGCAGTACTTC | CASSYSGRVNEQYF
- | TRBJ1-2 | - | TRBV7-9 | TGTGCCAGCAGCCGGACGGACGGCGGCTACACCTTC | CASSRTDGGYTF
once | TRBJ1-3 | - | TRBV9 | TGTGCCAGCAGCGTAGGGAGGTTCTCTGGAAACACCATATATTTT | CASSVGRFSGNTIYF
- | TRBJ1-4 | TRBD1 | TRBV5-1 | TGCGCCAGCAGCGCCACCGGGACAGGGAATGAAAAACTGTTTTTT | CASSATGTGNEKLFF
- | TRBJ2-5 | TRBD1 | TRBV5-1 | TGCGCCAGCAGCTTTGGGGACAGGGTGGGCGAGACCCAGTACTTC | CASSFGDRVGETQYF
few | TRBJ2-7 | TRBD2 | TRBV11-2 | TGTGCCACCGGGGGAGGGTTATTGACCGAGCAGTACTTC | CATGGGLLTEQYF
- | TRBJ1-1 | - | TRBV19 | TGTGCCAGTAGTATAGATGGGGGCGGCGAAGCTTTCTTT | CASSIDGGGEAFF
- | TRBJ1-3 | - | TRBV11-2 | TGTGCCAGCAGCCCCACTTTTGGAAACACCATATATTTT | CASSPTFGNTIYF
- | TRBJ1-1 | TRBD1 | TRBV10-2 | TGCGCCAGCAGCTACAGGGGGCTCGGCACTGAAGCTTTCTTT | CASSYRGLGTEAFF
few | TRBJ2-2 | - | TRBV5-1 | TGCGCCAGCAGCTTGGTTCCGGGAGTGGTTGCCGGGGAGCTGTTTTTT | CASSLVPGVVAGELFF
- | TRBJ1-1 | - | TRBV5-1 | TGCGCCAGCAGCTTTACAGCGAACACTGAAGCTTTCTTT | CASSFTANTEAFF
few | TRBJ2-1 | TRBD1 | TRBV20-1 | TGCAGTGCTAAGGGGGCAAATGAGCAGTTCTTC | CSAKGANEQFF
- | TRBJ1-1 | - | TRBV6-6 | TGTGCCAGCAGTTACGGGGGGAACACTGAAGCTTTCTTT | CASSYGGNTEAFF
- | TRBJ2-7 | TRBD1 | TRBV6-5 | TGTGCCAGCAGTCGACAGGGACGGGCCTACGAGCAGTACTTC | CASSRQGRAYEQYF
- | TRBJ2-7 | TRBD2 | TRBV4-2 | TGTGCCAGCAGCCAAGATCTCAGCGGGGGTAACGAGCAGTACTTC | CASSQDLSGGNEQYF
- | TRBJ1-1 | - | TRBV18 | TGTGCCAGCTCACCAGTAGGTGTCAGGGGATGGGCAAGGGCGACTGAAGCTTTCTTT | CASSPVGVRGWARATEAFF
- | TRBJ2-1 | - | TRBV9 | TGTGCCAGCAGCGTAGTAGGCAGGGTTGGCGATGAGCAGTTCTTC | CASSVVGRVGDEQFF
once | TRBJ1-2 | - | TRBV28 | TGTGCCAGCAGGAAGGGAGCTAACTATGGCTACACCTTC | CASRKGANYGYTF